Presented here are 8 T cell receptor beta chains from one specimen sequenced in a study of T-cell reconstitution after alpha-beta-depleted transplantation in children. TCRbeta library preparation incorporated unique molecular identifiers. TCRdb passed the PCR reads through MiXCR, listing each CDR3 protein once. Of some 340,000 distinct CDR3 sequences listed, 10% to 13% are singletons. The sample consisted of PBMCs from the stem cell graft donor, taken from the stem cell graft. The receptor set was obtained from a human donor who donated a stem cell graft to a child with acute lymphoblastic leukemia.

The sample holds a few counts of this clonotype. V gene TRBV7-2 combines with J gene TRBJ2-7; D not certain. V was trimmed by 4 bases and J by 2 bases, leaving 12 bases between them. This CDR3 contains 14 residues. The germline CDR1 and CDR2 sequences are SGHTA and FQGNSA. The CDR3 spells CASSYEGPTYEQYF. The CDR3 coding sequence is TGTGCCAGCAGCTATGAAGGTCCCACCTACGAGCAGTACTTC.

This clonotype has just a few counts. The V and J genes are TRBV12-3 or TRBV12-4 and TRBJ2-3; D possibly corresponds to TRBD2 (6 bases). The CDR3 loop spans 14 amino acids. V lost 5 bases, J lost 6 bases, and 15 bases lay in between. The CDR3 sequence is CASSLRGTDDTQYF. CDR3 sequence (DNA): TGTGCCAGCAGTCTACGAGGGACTGACGATACGCAGTATTTT.

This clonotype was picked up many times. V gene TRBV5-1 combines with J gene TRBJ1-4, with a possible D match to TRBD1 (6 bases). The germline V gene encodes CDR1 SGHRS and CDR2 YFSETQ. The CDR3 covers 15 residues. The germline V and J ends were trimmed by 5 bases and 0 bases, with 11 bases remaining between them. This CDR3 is CASREQGATNEKLFF. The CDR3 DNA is TGCGCCAGCAGGGAACAGGGTGCAACTAATGAAAAACTGTTTTTT.

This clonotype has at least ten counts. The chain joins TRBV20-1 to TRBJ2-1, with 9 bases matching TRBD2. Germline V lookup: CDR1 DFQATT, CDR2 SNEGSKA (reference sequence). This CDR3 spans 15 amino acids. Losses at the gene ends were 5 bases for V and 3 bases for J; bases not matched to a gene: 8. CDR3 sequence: CSAGFSGSVYNEQFF. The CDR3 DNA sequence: TGCAGTGCTGGGTTTAGCGGGAGTGTCTACAATGAGCAGTTCTTC.

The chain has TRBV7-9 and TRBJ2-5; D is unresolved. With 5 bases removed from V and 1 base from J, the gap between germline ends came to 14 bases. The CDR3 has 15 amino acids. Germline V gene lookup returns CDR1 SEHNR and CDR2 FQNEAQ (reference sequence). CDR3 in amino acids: CASSPLGVTQETQYF. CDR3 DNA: TGTGCCAGCAGCCCCCTAGGCGTCACCCAAGAGACCCAGTACTTC.

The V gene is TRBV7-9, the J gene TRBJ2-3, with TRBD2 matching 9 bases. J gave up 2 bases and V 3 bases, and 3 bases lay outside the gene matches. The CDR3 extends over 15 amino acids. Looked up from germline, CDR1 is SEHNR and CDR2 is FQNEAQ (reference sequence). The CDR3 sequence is CASSLAGGVTDTQYF. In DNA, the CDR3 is TGTGCCAGCAGCTTGGCGGGAGGGGTCACAGATACGCAGTATTTT.

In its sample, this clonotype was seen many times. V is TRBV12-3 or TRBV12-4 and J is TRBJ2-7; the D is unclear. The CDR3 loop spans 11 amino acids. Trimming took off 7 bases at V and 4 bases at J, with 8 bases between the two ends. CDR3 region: CASTSLYEQYF. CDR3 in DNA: TGTGCCAGCACATCATTGTACGAGCAGTACTTC.

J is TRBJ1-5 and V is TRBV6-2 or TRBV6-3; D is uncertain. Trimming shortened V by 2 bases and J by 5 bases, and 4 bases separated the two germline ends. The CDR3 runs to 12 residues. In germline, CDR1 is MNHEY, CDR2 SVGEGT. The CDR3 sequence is CASSYGHQPQHF. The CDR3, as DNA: TGTGCCAGCAGTTACGGGCATCAGCCCCAGCATTTT.